The subject of this entry is one T cell receptor beta chain. The entry originates in a study of blood T cell repertoires in COVID-19. Generated by immunoSEQ multiplex PCR, the TCRdb table keeps only in-frame clones and is missing some. The sample has roughly 99,000 clones, 80% to 90% seen once. The ends were cut back, 0 bases at V and 10 bases at J, with 10 bases in the middle. The CDR3 is 14 amino acids. Germline assignment: CDR1 SGHDN and CDR2 FVKESK. This TCR came from a man aged 50 to 60 with COVID-19, enrolled during active disease. J is TRBJ1-6 and V is TRBV14, with unresolved D. What was sequenced was peripheral blood. The CDR3 loop reads CASSQETVPSPLHF. The CDR3 DNA reads TGTGCCAGCAGCCAAGAAACAGTCCCCTCACCCCTCCACTTT.